These 30 T cell receptor beta chains were sequenced from one sample in a study of cytomegalovirus exposure and HLA in healthy donors. Only in-frame clones appear in the TCRdb table, and some are missing; sequencing was by immunoSEQ multiplex PCR. Of around 300,000 clones listed, 80% to 90% were seen once; the top ten hold approximately 1%. The sequenced sample consisted of PBMCs. These receptors all stem from a young woman in good health and CMV-seronegative.

This chain's CDR3 is CASSREPGQSYSNQPQHF. CDR3 nucleotide sequence: TGTGCCAGCTCAAGGGAACCGGGACAGTCCTATAGCAATCAGCCCCAGCATTTT. This sequence joins TRBV18 and TRBJ1-5; 7 nucleotides line up with TRBD1. The V gene end was trimmed by 5 bases and the J gene end by 0 bases; junction bases not matched to a gene: 13. Germline V gene data show CDR1 as KGHSH and CDR2 as LQKENI. This CDR3 is 18 amino acids long.

V is TRBV11-2 and J is TRBJ2-7; TRBD2 is a possible D gene (6 bases). V was shortened by 7 bases and J by 2 bases, with 9 bases between the two germline ends. Germline values: CDR1 SGHAT, CDR2 FQNNGV. This CDR3 comprises 12 residues. CDR3 sequence reads: CASTSETYEQYF. The CDR3 DNA is TGTGCCAGCACTAGCGAGACCTACGAGCAGTACTTC.

The genes are TRBV30 and TRBJ1-1, with D possibly matching TRBD1 (6 bases). The length of the CDR3 is 16 residues. Germline V lookup: CDR1 GTSNPN, CDR2 SVGIG (reference sequence). V was cut by 4 bases and J by 1 base, with 19 bases left in between. CDR3 DNA sequence: TGTGCCTGGACCACAGGGTTCGAGGTTCAGAACACTGAAGCTTTCTTT. This sequence encodes CAWTTGFEVQNTEAFF.

The rearrangement joins TRBV5-6 to TRBJ2-7, with 7 bases lining up with TRBD2. J lost 6 bases, V lost 3 bases, and 6 bases had no gene match. CDR3 length: 13 amino acids. Germline values: CDR1 SGHDT, CDR2 YYEEEE. This chain's CDR3 is CASSYGLGSEQYF. DNA for the CDR3: TGTGCCAGCAGCTATGGACTAGGCAGCGAGCAGTACTTC.

This chain links TRBV7-8 with TRBJ2-1, with 9 bases lining up with TRBD2. CDR1 is SGHVS and CDR2 is FQNEAQ in the germline V gene. The junction had 14 bases not matched to a gene; V was cut back by 4 bases and J by 1 base. CDR3 size: 19 residues. The CDR3: CASSSRRLAGAISYNEQFF. The DNA of the CDR3 is TGTGCCAGCAGCTCCCGGAGGTTAGCGGGAGCAATATCCTACAATGAGCAGTTCTTC.

The chain uses TRBV5-4 and TRBJ2-3; D is undetermined. The CDR3 consists of 14 residues. Germline V gene sequence: CDR1 SGHNT, CDR2 YYREEE (reference sequence). The ends were cut back, 2 bases at V and 2 bases at J, with 9 bases in the middle. The CDR3 DNA reads TGTGCCAGCAGCTTTTTCTCCCCCACAGATACGCAGTATTTT. It yields the protein CASSFFSPTDTQYF.

The chain carries TRBV6-1 and TRBJ2-1; tentatively, D is TRBD2 (6 bases). The length of the CDR3 is 13 residues. V lost 5 bases and J 9 bases, leaving 14 bases between the germline ends. Germline V gene sequence: CDR1 MNHNS, CDR2 SASEGT. Written as DNA, the CDR3 is TGTGCCAGCAGTCCCAGACTAGAGGGTGAGCAGTTCTTC. Residues: CASSPRLEGEQFF.

The chain combines TRBV4-2 with TRBJ2-1; 9 bases agree with TRBD2. Germline CDR1 and CDR2: LGHNA and YNFKEQ. The V gene end was trimmed by 4 bases and the J gene end by 9 bases; junction bases not matched to a gene: 10. CDR3 length equals 15 residues. The CDR3 region has the DNA TGTGCCAGCAGCCGACTTGCGGGAGGGCCGGGTGAGCAGTTCTTC. Translation gives CASSRLAGGPGEQFF.

This clone has only one observation. This rearrangement joins TRBV6-5 to TRBJ1-4, with D possibly being TRBD1 (6 bases). Per germline, CDR1 MNHEY and CDR2 SVGAGI. The V and J ends lost 5 bases and 8 bases respectively, with 12 bases between them. This CDR3 is built from 13 residues. The CDR3 spells CASSAQGWEKLFF. The CDR3 nucleotides are TGTGCCAGCAGTGCGCAGGGGTGGGAAAAACTGTTTTTT.

This clone was detected a few times. This sequence joins TRBV7-8 and TRBJ2-3; a possible D gene is TRBD1 (5 bases). In germline, CDR1 is SGHVS, CDR2 FQNEAQ. The germline V and J ends were trimmed by 5 bases and 2 bases, with 11 bases remaining between them. The CDR3 consists of 14 residues. CDR3 sequence (DNA): TGTGCCAGCAGCCTAACACAGGTCACAGATACGCAGTATTTT. This gives the protein CASSLTQVTDTQYF.

The CDR3 reads CAWSVTSGGDEQYF. CDR3 nucleotides: TGTGCCTGGAGTGTAACGAGCGGGGGTGACGAGCAGTACTTC. The gene calls are TRBV30 and TRBJ2-7; 8 bases fit TRBD2. V trimming: 0 bases; J trimming: 5 bases; junction bases outside the gene matches: 6. Germline CDR1 and CDR2: GTSNPN and SVGIG (reference sequence). The CDR3 runs 14 residues.

V gene TRBV6-5 combines with J gene TRBJ2-1; D is possibly TRBD1 (5 bases). CDR3 size: 14 residues. Trimming stripped 6 bases from V and 0 bases from J, with 9 bases between. Germline V CDR1 and CDR2: MNHEY, SVGAGI. The CDR3: CASRPQGSYNEQFF. The CDR3 nucleotides read TGTGCCAGCAGACCGCAGGGCTCCTACAATGAGCAGTTCTTC.

The CDR3 region has the DNA TGTGCCAGCTCACCCCCGCCGGACACTGAAGCTTTCTTT. Translating gives CASSPPPDTEAFF. The rearrangement joins TRBV18 to TRBJ1-1; D not certain. Germline V gene lookup returns CDR1 KGHSH and CDR2 LQKENI. V shed 3 bases and J shed 3 bases, with 8 bases lying between them. The CDR3 covers 13 residues.

The chain employs TRBV4-1 and TRBJ2-1, with 10 bases aligning to TRBD2. With 0 bases clipped from V and 8 bases from J, the junction kept 13 bases outside the gene matches. CDR3 length: 18 amino acids. Germline-derived CDR1 and CDR2 are MGHRA and YSYEKL. The CDR3 DNA sequence: TGCGCCAGCAGCCAAGACCAAATCGGGACTAGCGTTCCTGATGAGCAGTTCTTC. Translating it yields CASSQDQIGTSVPDEQFF.

The CDR3 region is CASRASGNPRGYEQYF. CDR3 nucleotides: TGTGCCAGTAGGGCTTCTGGGAATCCCAGGGGCTACGAGCAGTACTTC. The V gene is TRBV19, the J gene TRBJ2-7, with TRBD1 as a possible D gene (6 bases). V dropped 6 bases and J dropped 3 bases, with 21 bases sitting between them. The CDR3 loop spans 16 amino acids. CDR1 LNHDA and CDR2 SQIVND come from the germline V gene (reference sequence).

This clone was recorded a few times. This chain connects TRBV2 to TRBJ1-5, with D possibly matching TRBD1 (6 bases). The germline V gene has CDR1 SNHLY and CDR2 FYNNEI. The CDR3 covers 12 residues. V dropped 6 bases and J dropped 12 bases, with 15 bases sitting between them. CDR3 protein: CASSPQGLIQHF. CDR3 bases: TGTGCCAGCAGCCCCCAGGGGTTAATCCAGCATTTT. The complete variable domain, with remaining parts taken from reference TRBV2 and TRBJ1-5, reads EPEVTQTPSHQVTQMGQEVILRCVPISNHLYFYWYRQILGQKVEFLVSFYNNEISEKSEIFDDQFSVERPDGSNFTLKIRSTKLEDSAMYFCASSPQGLIQHFGDGTRLSIL.

The chain employs TRBV28 and TRBJ1-5; 10 bases line up with TRBD1. After removal of 1 base from V and 5 bases from J, the junction contained 5 bases not matched to a gene. This CDR3 contains 16 residues. Germline-derived CDR1 and CDR2 are MDHEN and SYDVKM. The CDR3, as DNA: TGTGCCAGCAGTTTATTGGGGGGGACAGGGGATCAGCCCCAGCATTTT. Its translation is CASSLLGGTGDQPQHF.

The J gene is TRBJ1-3, the V gene TRBV10-1, with D hard to call. The V end lost 4 bases, the J end lost 4 bases, and 11 bases lay between the germline ends. The CDR3 is 14 amino acids. Germline V gives CDR1 WNHNN, CDR2 SYGVQD (reference sequence). This CDR3 reads CASSGPFPGNTIYF. The CDR3 nucleotides read TGCGCCAGCAGTGGTCCGTTCCCCGGAAACACCATATATTTT.

V and J are TRBV7-6 and TRBJ2-7; tentatively, D is TRBD2 (5 bases). V lost 1 base and J 6 bases, leaving 16 bases between the germline ends. The CDR3 loop spans 15 amino acids. In germline, CDR1 is SGHVS, CDR2 FNYEAQ. CDR3 sequence reads: CASSLVDGVPLEQYF. The CDR3 region has the DNA TGTGCCAGCAGCTTAGTGGACGGGGTTCCCCTCGAGCAGTACTTC.

This clone was seen once. The chain carries TRBV19 and TRBJ1-3; D gene unclear. The CDR3 has 16 residues. Trimming removed 3 bases from V and 3 bases from J, with 15 bases in between. CDR1 and CDR2 (germline): LNHDA, SQIVND (reference sequence). The CDR3 DNA follows: TGTGCCAGTAGTATGGAGTATCGGGTTTATGGAAACACCATATATTTT. It codes for CASSMEYRVYGNTIYF.

The rearrangement uses TRBV2 and TRBJ1-1, with TRBD1 identical over 8 bases. The trim removed 11 bases at V and 1 base at J, leaving 15 bases unmatched. This CDR3 is 16 amino acids long. CDR1 is SNHLY and CDR2 is FYNNEI in the germline V gene. The CDR3 reads CASTFLDRAENTEAFF. The CDR3 DNA is TGTGCCTCCACTTTCCTGGACAGGGCAGAGAACACTGAAGCTTTCTTT.

This sequence joins TRBV19 and TRBJ2-3; 8 nucleotides agree with TRBD1. CDR3 size: 16 residues. The J segment lost 5 bases and the V segment lost 2 bases, leaving 9 bases of the junction unmatched. Germline values: CDR1 LNHDA, CDR2 SQIVND (reference sequence). The CDR3 sequence: CASSISRAGGRDTQYF. CDR3 nucleotide sequence: TGTGCCAGTAGTATATCGAGGGCAGGGGGCAGAGATACGCAGTATTTT.

J is TRBJ1-5 and V is TRBV9; no clear D gene. With 0 bases removed from V and 3 bases from J, the gap between germline ends came to 7 bases. The CDR3 is 14 residues long. Germline assignment: CDR1 SGDLS and CDR2 YYNGEE. Here the CDR3 DNA reads TGTGCCAGCAGCGTAGGCGGTTACAATCAGCCCCAGCATTTT. Protein sequence: CASSVGGYNQPQHF.

Notes on this clone: At one end the junction does not follow the germline gene, possibly because of a read error. The V gene is TRBV7-7, the J gene TRBJ1-5, with D maybe TRBD1 (6 bases). Germline V gene lookup returns CDR1 SSHAT and CDR2 FNYEAQ (reference sequence). This CDR3 comprises 13 residues. This CDR3 is CASSVDSNQPQHF. For the CDR3, the DNA is TGTGCTAGCAGCGTGGACAGTAATCAGCCCCAGCATTTT.

The chain couples TRBV11-3 to TRBJ2-7; 9 bases match TRBD1. J gave up 6 bases and V 4 bases, and 7 bases lay outside the gene matches. This CDR3 has 14 residues. CDR1 is SGHNT, CDR2 YENEEA, per germline. CDR3 protein: CASSSPGQGAEQYF. The CDR3 DNA reads as TGTGCCAGCAGCTCCCCGGGACAGGGAGCCGAGCAGTACTTC. Based on the CDR3 plus reference TRBV11-3 and TRBJ2-7, the full variable domain is EAGVVQSPRYKIIEKKQPVAFWCNPISGHNTLYWYLQNLGQGPELLIRYENEEAVDDSQLPKDRFSAERLKGVDSTLKIQPAELGDSAVYLCASSSPGQGAEQYFGPGTRLTVT.

This chain uses TRBV30 with TRBJ2-1; a possible D gene is TRBD1 (5 bases). From germline, CDR1 is GTSNPN and CDR2 SVGIG (reference sequence). Trimming cost V 0 bases and J 8 bases, with 11 bases left between them. The CDR3 loop spans 13 amino acids. The CDR3 spells CAWSVLRGDEQFF. In DNA form, the CDR3 reads TGTGCCTGGAGTGTACTAAGGGGCGATGAGCAGTTCTTC.

The chain recombines TRBV19 with TRBJ1-5; no definite D call. The CDR3 consists of 15 residues. CDR1 is LNHDA, CDR2 SQIVND, per germline (reference sequence). With 7 bases removed from V and 3 bases from J, the gap between germline ends came to 16 bases. DNA for the CDR3: TGTGCCAGTAAAGGCGGAGTTATAGACAATCAGCCCCAGCATTTT. Protein sequence: CASKGGVIDNQPQHF.

The chain employs TRBV7-8 and TRBJ2-7; D possibly corresponds to TRBD1 (5 bases). CDR3 length equals 15 residues. Germline V gene sequence: CDR1 SGHVS, CDR2 FQNEAQ. Trimming took 5 bases from V and 7 from J, leaving 21 bases between them. Here the CDR3 DNA reads TGTGCCAGCAGCCGGAGTGTTGGCCCTAGGGGAGAGCAGTACTTC. Translated: CASSRSVGPRGEQYF.

V usage is TRBV19 and J usage is TRBJ1-4, with 8 bases lining up with TRBD1. V gave up 8 bases and J gave up 3 bases; unmatched junction bases: 11. The CDR3 is 16 amino acids. Germline lookup yields CDR1 LNHDA and CDR2 SQIVND (reference sequence). The CDR3 sequence: CASRFRPGQANEKLFF. As DNA, the CDR3 is TGTGCCAGTCGTTTCCGCCCGGGACAGGCTAATGAAAAACTGTTTTTT.

The J gene is TRBJ1-5, the V gene TRBV11-3; D might be TRBD1 (5 bases). This CDR3 has 16 residues. Germline V gene data show CDR1 as SGHNT and CDR2 as YENEEA. V lost 5 bases, J lost 2 bases, and 16 bases lay in between. In nucleotides, the CDR3 is TGTGCCAGCAGCCCCGGGGGGTCGGTAGGCAATCAGCCCCAGCATTTT. Amino acid sequence: CASSPGGSVGNQPQHF. Filled out from reference TRBV11-3 and TRBJ1-5, the complete variable domain reads EAGVVQSPRYKIIEKKQPVAFWCNPISGHNTLYWYLQNLGQGPELLIRYENEEAVDDSQLPKDRFSAERLKGVDSTLKIQPAELGDSAVYLCASSPGGSVGNQPQHFGDGTRLSIL.